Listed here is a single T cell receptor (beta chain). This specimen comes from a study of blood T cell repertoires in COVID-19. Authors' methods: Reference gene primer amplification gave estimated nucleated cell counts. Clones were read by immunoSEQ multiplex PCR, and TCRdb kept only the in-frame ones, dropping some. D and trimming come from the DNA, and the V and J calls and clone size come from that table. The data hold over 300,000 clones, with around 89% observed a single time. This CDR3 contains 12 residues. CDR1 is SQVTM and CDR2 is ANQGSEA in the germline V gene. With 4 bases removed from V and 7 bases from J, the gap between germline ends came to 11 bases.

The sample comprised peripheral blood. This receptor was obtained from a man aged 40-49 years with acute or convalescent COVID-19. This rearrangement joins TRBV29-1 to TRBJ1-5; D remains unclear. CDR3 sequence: CSVGTVGQPQHF. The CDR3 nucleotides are TGCAGCGTTGGAACGGTCGGGCAGCCCCAGCATTTT.